This T cell receptor (beta chain) stems from a study of blood T cell repertoires in COVID-19. Sequencing was performed with immunoSEQ multiplex PCR; in TCRdb, only in-frame clones are kept and a portion is missing. In the table there are about 270,000 clones, roughly nine tenths of which are singletons. Participant reports of clinical history set cohort assignment. Source material: PBMCs or T cells enriched from blood (not recorded which). The origin of this receptor is a woman between 18 and 29 years old who had recovered from COVID-19.

The CDR3 loop is CASSLAGTGAYEQYF. As DNA, the CDR3 is TGTGCCAGCAGCCTCGCAGGGACAGGGGCCTACGAGCAGTACTTC. The genes are TRBV5-4 and TRBJ2-7, with 10 positions matching TRBD1. The length of the CDR3 is 15 residues. Looked up from germline, CDR1 is SGHNT and CDR2 is YYREEE (reference sequence). The V and J ends lost 4 bases and 2 bases, in that order; junction bases with no gene match: 6.